This TCR beta chain was sequenced for a study of cytomegalovirus exposure and HLA in healthy donors. With 60 Vbeta and 13 Jbeta primers, the PCR was carried out. TCRdb keeps only in-frame clones here, not all; method: immunoSEQ multiplex PCR. The sample consists of just over 85,000 clones, 65% to 80% of them appearing once. The sequencing input was PBMCs. This receptor was taken from a man aged 40-49 years in good health and CMV-seronegative.

This CDR3 reads CASSDRAGGQETQYF. The CDR3 DNA reads TGTGCCAGCAGTGATCGAGCGGGGGGGCAAGAGACCCAGTACTTC. The V and J genes are TRBV6-4 and TRBJ2-5; 10 bases align to TRBD2. This CDR3 spans 15 amino acids. Germline V gene lookup returns CDR1 MRHNA and CDR2 SNTAGT. The ends lost 3 bases at V and 2 bases at J; junction bases unmatched: 3.